Listed here are 25 T cell receptor beta chains from one sample, sequenced in a study of blood T cell repertoires in COVID-19. The protocol was immunoSEQ multiplex PCR, while the TCRdb copy is restricted to in-frame clones and leaves out a portion. This table has about 200,000 clones, 65% to 80% appearing once. Sequencing was carried out using PBMCs or T cells enriched from blood (not recorded which). Receptors originate from a woman aged 45 to 65 with acute COVID-19.

The CDR3 sequence is CASPSEQYV. CDR3 in DNA: TGTGCCAGCCCATCCGAGCAGTACGTC. The chain is built from TRBV4-2 and TRBJ2-7; no definite D call. The V gene's germline CDR1 is LGHNA and CDR2 YNFKEQ. Trimming shortened V by 8 bases and J by 6 bases, and 5 bases separated the two germline ends. This CDR3 contains 9 residues.

The chain links TRBV28 to TRBJ2-5; 9 bases are a match to TRBD1. The germline V gene has CDR1 MDHEN and CDR2 SYDVKM. With V trimmed by 4 bases and J by 5 bases, 5 bases remained unmatched. The CDR3 is 14 amino acids. The chain's CDR3 is CASSSGQGWETQYF. The CDR3 nucleotides are TGTGCCAGCAGTTCGGGACAGGGTTGGGAGACCCAGTACTTC.

The chain joins TRBV27 to TRBJ2-3; D perhaps matches TRBD1 (5 bases). The CDR3 extends over 14 amino acids. Germline V gives CDR1 MNHEY, CDR2 SMNVEV (reference sequence). Trimming took off 6 bases at V and 2 bases at J, with 12 bases between the two ends. CDR3 coding DNA: TGTGCCAGCAGCACTAAGGGGCCCACAGATACGCAGTATTTT. Translating gives CASSTKGPTDTQYF.

This clone was detected only once. The rearrangement joins TRBV29-1 to TRBJ2-3; 8 bases are shared with TRBD2. This CDR3 is built from 15 residues. The J segment lost 0 bases and the V segment lost 4 bases, leaving 6 bases of the junction unmatched. Germline-derived CDR1 and CDR2 are SQVTM and ANQGSEA. This chain's CDR3 is CSVGRGGGSTDTQYF. DNA of the CDR3: TGCAGCGTTGGGAGGGGCGGGGGGAGCACAGATACGCAGTATTTT.

This sequence joins TRBV7-2 and TRBJ2-3; 14 bases align to TRBD2. The CDR3 totals 15 residues. Germline-derived CDR1 and CDR2 are SGHTA and FQGNSA. J gave up 3 bases and V 5 bases, and 1 base lay outside the gene matches. Written as DNA, the CDR3 is TGTGCCAGCAGCCGGACTAGCGGGGGGACAGATACGCAGTATTTT. The encoded protein is CASSRTSGGTDTQYF. Drawing the rest from reference TRBV7-2 and TRBJ2-3, the complete variable domain is GAGVSQSPSNKVTEKGKDVELRCDPISGHTALYWYRQSLGQGLEFLIYFQGNSAPDKSGLPSDRFSAERTGGSVSTLTIQRTQQEDSAVYLCASSRTSGGTDTQYFGPGTRLTVL.

The chain links TRBV6-5 to TRBJ2-5; maybe TRBD2 (5 bases). The V and J ends lost 6 bases and 9 bases respectively, with 11 bases between them. Germline V gene lookup returns CDR1 MNHEY and CDR2 SVGAGI. The CDR3 is 11 residues long. The CDR3 DNA sequence: TGTGCCAGCAGCTCCGTCGGGGCCCAGTACTTC. Translation: CASSSVGAQYF.

The V call is TRBV28, the J call TRBJ2-1, with D perhaps matching TRBD2 (6 bases). The CDR3 is 14 residues long. CDR1 is MDHEN, CDR2 SYDVKM, per germline. The V and J ends lost 5 bases and 2 bases respectively, with 10 bases between them. CDR3 region: CASSPGGTYNEQFF. DNA of the CDR3: TGTGCCAGCAGTCCCGGGGGAACCTACAATGAGCAGTTCTTC.

This clone has only a few counts. J is TRBJ2-3 and V is TRBV9, with 8 positions matching TRBD1. Looked up from germline, CDR1 is SGDLS and CDR2 is YYNGEE. With V trimmed by 4 bases and J by 0 bases, 4 bases remained unmatched. This CDR3 is built from 15 residues. The CDR3 nucleotides read TGTGCCAGCAGCCCGACAGGGGTAAGCACAGATACGCAGTATTTT. Its translation is CASSPTGVSTDTQYF.

This clone is a singleton in its sample. This rearrangement joins TRBV4-2 to TRBJ1-3; TRBD1 is a possible D gene (6 bases). The V and J ends lost 2 bases and 0 bases respectively, with 11 bases between them. Germline CDR1 is LGHNA and CDR2 is YNFKEQ. CDR3 length: 16 amino acids. CDR3 sequence (DNA): TGTGCCAGCAGCCAACCGACAGGCGACTCTGGAAACACCATATATTTT. Amino acid sequence: CASSQPTGDSGNTIYF.

The chain couples TRBV7-2 to TRBJ1-2; 11 nucleotides match TRBD1. With V trimmed by 5 bases and J by 6 bases, 8 bases remained unmatched. Germline V CDR1 and CDR2: SGHTA, FQGNSA. There are 15 residues in the CDR3. CDR3 sequence reads: CASSPRDRGEDGYTF. The DNA for the CDR3 is TGTGCCAGCAGCCCTAGGGACAGGGGGGAGGATGGCTACACCTTC.

The chain recombines TRBV7-2 with TRBJ2-3, with 7 bases aligning to TRBD2. The CDR3 has 16 residues. Germline V gene data show CDR1 as SGHTA and CDR2 as FQGNSA. Trimming at V came to 7 bases and at J to 0 bases, leaving 10 bases not matched to a gene. The CDR3 sequence: CASTGGTIKSTDTQYF. The CDR3 bases are TGTGCCAGCACCGGGGGGACTATCAAGAGCACAGATACGCAGTATTTT.

The genes are TRBV3-1 (or the pseudogene TRBV3-2) and TRBJ2-1; D is perhaps TRBD2 (6 bases). The CDR3 consists of 16 residues. The V gene's germline CDR1 is LGHDT and CDR2 YNNKEL (reference sequence). V was shortened by 6 bases and J by 0 bases, with 15 bases between the two germline ends. The CDR3 DNA reads TGTGCCAGCAGAGTAACCGGGACTCCCTCCTACAATGAGCAGTTCTTC. This gives the protein CASRVTGTPSYNEQFF.

The chain has TRBV3-1 (or the pseudogene TRBV3-2) and TRBJ1-5; D remains ambiguous. The ends were cut back, 0 bases at V and 4 bases at J, with 4 bases in the middle. CDR1 and CDR2 from the germline V gene are LGHDT and YNNKEL (reference sequence). The CDR3 consists of 13 residues. CDR3 residues: CASSQDLNQPQHF. The CDR3 DNA reads TGTGCCAGCAGCCAAGATCTTAATCAGCCCCAGCATTTT.

This chain joins TRBV7-7 and TRBJ1-4, with D possibly matching TRBD1 (5 bases). The CDR3 runs to 15 residues. The ends were cut back, 5 bases at V and 2 bases at J, with 12 bases in the middle. Germline V gene lookup returns CDR1 SSHAT and CDR2 FNYEAQ (reference sequence). The CDR3 nucleotides read TGTGCCAGCAGCCCGGGGGGAGTTACTAATGAAAAACTGTTTTTT. Amino acid sequence: CASSPGGVTNEKLFF. Complete variable domain (other parts from reference TRBV7-7 and TRBJ1-4): GAGVSQSPRYKVTKRGQDVTLRCDPISSHATLYWYQQALGQGPEFLTYFNYEAQPDKSGLPSDRFSAERPEGSISTLTIQRTEQRDSAMYRCASSPGGVTNEKLFFGSGTQLSVL.

The chain recombines TRBV24-1 with TRBJ2-2; 9 nucleotides agree with TRBD1. The CDR3 loop spans 14 amino acids. Trimming at V came to 7 bases and at J to 7 bases, leaving 6 bases not matched to a gene. Germline loops: CDR1 KGHDR, CDR2 SFDVKD. CDR3 DNA: TGTGCCACCAGCCCGGGACAGGGTATCGGGGAGCTGTTTTTT. Translating gives CATSPGQGIGELFF.

The chain employs TRBV11-2 and TRBJ1-4; tentative D call: TRBD1 (6 bases). Germline V gene sequence: CDR1 SGHAT, CDR2 FQNNGV. V dropped 4 bases and J dropped 5 bases, with 20 bases sitting between them. The CDR3 runs to 17 residues. This chain's CDR3 is CASSSYPLGQRNEKLFF. CDR3 in DNA: TGTGCCAGCAGCTCCTACCCACTCGGACAGCGGAATGAAAAACTGTTTTTT.

This clone showed up just a few times. The V call is TRBV28, the J call TRBJ1-2; no reliable D call. The CDR3 covers 13 residues. Germline lookup yields CDR1 MDHEN and CDR2 SYDVKM. V lost 3 bases and J lost 7, with 12 bases in between. Here the CDR3 DNA reads TGTGCCAGCAGTTTCGAGGGCGCGAGTGGCTACACCTTC. Translating it yields CASSFEGASGYTF.

The rearrangement uses TRBV4-1 and TRBJ1-3, with TRBD1 as a possible D gene (5 bases). Germline assignment: CDR1 MGHRA and CDR2 YSYEKL. Trimming removed 2 bases at V and 4 bases at J, with 15 bases between. This CDR3 is built from 16 residues. The chain's CDR3 is CASSQPYRFPGNTIYF. DNA for the CDR3: TGCGCCAGCAGCCAACCCTACAGGTTCCCCGGAAACACCATATATTTT.

The chain has TRBV21-1 and TRBJ2-7; the table assigns TRBD1, which was not confirmed against the DNA. TRBV21-1 is shown as a pseudogene. CDR3 length equals 19 residues. The CDR3: CASSRHPSLWGLFTDEQYV. As DNA, the CDR3 is TGTGCCAGCAGCCGACACCCCTCCCTGTGGGGGCTTTTTACGGACGAGCAGTACGTC.

This chain joins TRBV6-1 and TRBJ2-6; weak D call: TRBD1 (6 bases). Per germline, CDR1 MNHNS and CDR2 SASEGT. The ends were cut back, 3 bases at V and 1 base at J, with 7 bases in the middle. The CDR3 covers 15 residues. CDR3 sequence (DNA): TGTGCCAGCAGTGATAGGGGGTCTGGGGCCAACGTCCTGACTTTC. Translating it yields CASSDRGSGANVLTF.

V is TRBV10-3 and J is TRBJ2-7, with a tentative D call TRBD2 (5 bases). This CDR3 spans 13 amino acids. Between the trimmed V and J ends, which lost 3 bases and 2 bases, there was a span of 8 bases. In germline, CDR1 is ENHRY, CDR2 SYGVKD. The CDR3 spells CAISEPGTYEQYV. For the CDR3, the DNA is TGTGCCATCAGTGAACCGGGGACCTACGAGCAGTACGTC.

This clone was observed a single time. The chain links TRBV5-1 to TRBJ1-6, with D uncertain. The CDR3 runs to 14 residues. Germline assignment: CDR1 SGHRS and CDR2 YFSETQ. V lost 2 bases and J lost 10, with 13 bases in between. CDR3 residues: CASSLSPGGSPLHF. CDR3 bases: TGCGCCAGCAGCTTAAGCCCCGGCGGCTCACCCCTCCACTTT.

The chain uses TRBV5-4 and TRBJ1-4; 8 bases map to TRBD1. After removal of 4 bases from V and 7 bases from J, the junction contained 9 bases not matched to a gene. CDR1 is SGHNT and CDR2 is YYREEE in the germline V gene (reference sequence). The CDR3 loop spans 15 amino acids. In nucleotides, the CDR3 is TGTGCCAGCAGCACCCCAGCAGGGGGCCTTGAAAAACTGTTTTTT. Translating it yields CASSTPAGGLEKLFF.

The chain has TRBV9 and TRBJ1-1, with D maybe TRBD1 (6 bases). The germline gives CDR1 SGDLS, CDR2 YYNGEE. Trimming pared 4 bases from V and 1 base from J, leaving 14 bases between. The CDR3 runs 15 residues. In DNA form, the CDR3 reads TGTGCCAGCAGCCCCCAACAGGGAGCGAACACTGAAGCTTTCTTT. Amino acids: CASSPQQGANTEAFF.

The chain has TRBV6-5 and TRBJ1-5, with TRBD1 matching over 9 bases. This CDR3 comprises 15 residues. Germline V gives CDR1 MNHEY, CDR2 SVGAGI. Trimming removed 2 bases from V and 4 bases from J; junction bases left unmatched: 3. The CDR3 sequence: CASSYPDRGNQPQHF. The DNA of the CDR3 is TGTGCCAGCAGTTACCCCGACAGGGGGAATCAGCCCCAGCATTTT.